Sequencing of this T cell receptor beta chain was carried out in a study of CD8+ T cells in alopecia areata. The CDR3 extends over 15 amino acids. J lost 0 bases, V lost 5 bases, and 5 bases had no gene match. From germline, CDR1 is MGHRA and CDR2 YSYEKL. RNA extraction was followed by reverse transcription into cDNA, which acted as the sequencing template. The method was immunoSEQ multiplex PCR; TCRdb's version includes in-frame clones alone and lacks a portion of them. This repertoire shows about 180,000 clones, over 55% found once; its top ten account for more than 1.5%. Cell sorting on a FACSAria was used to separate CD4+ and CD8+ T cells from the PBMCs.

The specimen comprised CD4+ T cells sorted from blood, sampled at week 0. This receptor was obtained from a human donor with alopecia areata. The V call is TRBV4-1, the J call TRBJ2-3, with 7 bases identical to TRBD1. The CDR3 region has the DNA TGCGCCAGCAGCAACGGACAGGTTAGCACAGATACGCAGTATTTT. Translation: CASSNGQVSTDTQYF.